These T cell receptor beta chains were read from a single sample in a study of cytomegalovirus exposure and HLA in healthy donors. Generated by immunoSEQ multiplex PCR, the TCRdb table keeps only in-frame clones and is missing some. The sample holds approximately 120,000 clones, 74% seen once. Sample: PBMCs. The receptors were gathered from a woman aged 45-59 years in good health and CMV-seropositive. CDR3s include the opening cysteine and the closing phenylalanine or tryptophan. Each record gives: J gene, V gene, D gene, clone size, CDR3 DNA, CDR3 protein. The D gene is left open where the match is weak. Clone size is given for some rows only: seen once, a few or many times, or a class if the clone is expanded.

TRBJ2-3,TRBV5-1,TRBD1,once,TGCGCCAGCAGCACGGGACAGGGCGAAGATACGCAGTATTTT,CASSTGQGEDTQYF
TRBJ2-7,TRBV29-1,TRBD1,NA,TGCAGCGTTTGGACAGGGAGGTACGAGCAGTACTTC,CSVWTGRYEQYF
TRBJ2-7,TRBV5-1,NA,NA,TGCGCCAGCAGCTTGGGGTCAGGGGTTACCTTTTCCTACGAGCAGTACTTC,CASSLGSGVTFSYEQYF
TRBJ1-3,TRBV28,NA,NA,TGTGCCAGCAGTTTCAGGGGCAATGGAAACACCATATATTTT,CASSFRGNGNTIYF
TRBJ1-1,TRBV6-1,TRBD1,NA,TGTGCCAGCAACCGAGGACAGGGGTACGACACTGAAGCTTTCTTT,CASNRGQGYDTEAFF
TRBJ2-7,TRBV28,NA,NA,TGTGCCAGCAGTTTGGCAGTTCAAATGAACGAGCAGTACTTC,CASSLAVQMNEQYF
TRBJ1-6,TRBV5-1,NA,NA,TGCGCCAGCAGCTTGGGTGGGGAGATAGTTCGTTCACCCCTCCACTTT,CASSLGGEIVRSPLHF
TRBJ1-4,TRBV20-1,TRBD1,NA,TGCAGTGCTAGATACAGGGGGCAACTGTTTTTT,CSARYRGQLFF
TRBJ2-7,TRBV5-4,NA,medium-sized,TGTGCCAGCAGCTTCCCCTACTCCTACGAGCAGTACTTC,CASSFPYSYEQYF
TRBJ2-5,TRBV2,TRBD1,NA,TGTGCCAGCAGAGGGACAGGGGGGCAAGAGACCCAGTACTTC,CASRGTGGQETQYF
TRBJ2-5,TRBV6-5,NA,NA,TGTGCCAGCAGTTCTTACACCCGAGGGCAAGAGACCCAGTACTTC,CASSSYTRGQETQYF
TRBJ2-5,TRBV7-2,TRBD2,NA,TGTGCCACGACACCCCGTGGGACTAGCGGGACAGGGACCCAGTACTTC,CATTPRGTSGTGTQYF
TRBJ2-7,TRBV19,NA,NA,TGTGCCAGTAGTATATCTTCGAGCTCCTACGAGCAGTACTTC,CASSISSSSYEQYF
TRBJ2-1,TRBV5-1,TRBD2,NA,TGCGCCAGCAGCTTGGATCTAGCGGGGGTTGGCGGGCAGTTCTTC,CASSLDLAGVGGQFF
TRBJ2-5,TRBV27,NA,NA,TGTGCCAGCAGTAACCGGGGAACCCAGTACTTC,CASSNRGTQYF
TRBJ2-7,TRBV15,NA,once,TGTGCCACCAGCAGACTTCCCCCGATGGAGGACTACTCCTACGAGCAGTACTTC,CATSRLPPMEDYSYEQYF
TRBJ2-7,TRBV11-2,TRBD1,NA,TGTGCCAGCAGCTTCTTCAGGACAGGGGGTACCGAGCAGTACTTC,CASSFFRTGGTEQYF